This entry describes one T cell receptor beta chain. This entry belongs to a study of blood T cell repertoires in COVID-19. For the study at large: Samples taken during acute and convalescent COVID-19 were collected in the United States, Italy and Spain.

Here immunoSEQ multiplex PCR was the method, and the copy in TCRdb shows in-frame clones only, minus some. The sample contains about 180,000 clones, 85% to 90% of which appear only once. Trimming pared 2 bases from V and 2 bases from J, leaving 10 bases between. The CDR3 totals 14 residues. CDR1 is SGHTA and CDR2 is FQGNSA in the germline V gene. This chain uses TRBV7-2 with TRBJ2-7, with D possibly matching TRBD1 (5 bases). The sequencing sample was made of peripheral blood. The TCR originated in a woman aged 30 to 39 with active or convalescent COVID-19. The CDR3 here is CASSLIGRAYEQYF. CDR3 nucleotide sequence: TGTGCCAGCAGCTTAATCGGCAGGGCCTACGAGCAGTACTTC.